This is a list of T cell receptor beta chains from one sample in a study of T cells in Graves' hyperthyroidism and ophthalmopathy. TCRdb itself ran the multiplex PCR reads through MiXCR, one entry per CDR3 protein. In the table there are about 620,000 distinct CDR3 sequences, 15% to 20% of which are singletons. The sample consisted of blood. The source of these receptors is a woman between 25 and 40 years old with Graves' hyperthyroidism. The CDR3 runs from the conserved cysteine through the conserved F or W. The order of the fields is CDR3 DNA, CDR3 protein, D gene, J gene, clone size, V gene. A D gene is named only where the DNA matches it firmly. The size entry is marked missing in some rows and otherwise reads once, few, many or a size class.

cdr3_nt: TGTGCCAGCAGTTCACCCTGGGAGACCCAGTACTTC
cdr3_aa: CASSSPWETQYF
d_call: .
j_call: TRBJ2-5
clone_size: .
v_call: TRBV6-2/TRBV6-3

cdr3_nt: TGCGCCAGCAGCTTTCAGGGAAGGGGCTACACCTTC
cdr3_aa: CASSFQGRGYTF
d_call: .
j_call: TRBJ1-2
clone_size: few
v_call: TRBV5-1

cdr3_nt: TGTGCCAGCAGCCGCGCGGGAAAAGGGGTATATGGCTACACCTTC
cdr3_aa: CASSRAGKGVYGYTF
d_call: .
j_call: TRBJ1-2
clone_size: few
v_call: TRBV9

cdr3_nt: TGTGCCAGTTCGTCGGGGGGGGCTGGCAATTCACCCCTCCACTTT
cdr3_aa: CASSSGGAGNSPLHF
d_call: .
j_call: TRBJ1-6
clone_size: many
v_call: TRBV19

cdr3_nt: TGTGCCAGCAGTTACTCGAGGGACAGGATGGCCTACGAGCAGTACTTC
cdr3_aa: CASSYSRDRMAYEQYF
d_call: TRBD1
j_call: TRBJ2-7
clone_size: many
v_call: TRBV6-2/TRBV6-3

cdr3_nt: TGTGCCAGTAGTAATACCGGGTCCTACGAGCAGTACTTC
cdr3_aa: CASSNTGSYEQYF
d_call: .
j_call: TRBJ2-7
clone_size: .
v_call: TRBV19

cdr3_nt: TGTGCCAGCAGCTCTGGGACTAGTCGCTACGAGCAGTACTTC
cdr3_aa: CASSSGTSRYEQYF
d_call: TRBD2
j_call: TRBJ2-7
clone_size: few
v_call: TRBV7-6

cdr3_nt: TGTGCCAGCAGGGGACTAGCGGTTAACACCGGGGAGCTGTTTTTT
cdr3_aa: CASRGLAVNTGELFF
d_call: TRBD2
j_call: TRBJ2-2
clone_size: few
v_call: TRBV2

cdr3_nt: TGTGCCAGCAGTTTTAACAGCTTACAGCCCCAGCATTTT
cdr3_aa: CASSFNSLQPQHF
d_call: .
j_call: TRBJ1-5
clone_size: few
v_call: TRBV27

cdr3_nt: TGTGCCAGCAGTGACGGATTGGGATTACGGGACGAGCAGTACTTC
cdr3_aa: CASSDGLGLRDEQYF
d_call: .
j_call: TRBJ2-7
clone_size: many
v_call: TRBV2

cdr3_nt: TGTGCCAGCAGTTACTCGATCCGGGCCTCCTACAATGAGCAGTTCTTC
cdr3_aa: CASSYSIRASYNEQFF
d_call: .
j_call: TRBJ2-1
clone_size: many
v_call: TRBV6-2/TRBV6-3

cdr3_nt: TGTGCCAGCAGCCGCGCCCCTCTTAGCGCTGGGGCCAACGTCCTGACTTTC
cdr3_aa: CASSRAPLSAGANVLTF
d_call: .
j_call: TRBJ2-6
clone_size: .
v_call: TRBV7-3

cdr3_nt: TGTGCCAGCAGTTCCCCTTTTGAAGTCGGGAATCAGCCCCAGCATTTT
cdr3_aa: CASSSPFEVGNQPQHF
d_call: .
j_call: TRBJ1-5
clone_size: .
v_call: TRBV6-2/TRBV6-3

cdr3_nt: TGTGCCAGCAGTCGAACAGGGGGTGTGGGGAACACTGAAGCTTTCTTT
cdr3_aa: CASSRTGGVGNTEAFF
d_call: TRBD1
j_call: TRBJ1-1
clone_size: many
v_call: TRBV7-9

cdr3_nt: TGCAGCGTTGAAATCTTGGCGTCCTACAATGAGCAGTTCTTC
cdr3_aa: CSVEILASYNEQFF
d_call: .
j_call: TRBJ2-1
clone_size: many
v_call: TRBV29-1

cdr3_nt: TGTGCCAGCAGTTTATCGGGGAGGGCCCCCGGGGAGCTGTTTTTT
cdr3_aa: CASSLSGRAPGELFF
d_call: TRBD2
j_call: TRBJ2-2
clone_size: few
v_call: TRBV6-5

cdr3_nt: TGTGCCAGCAGCCTCACTAGCGGGAGTTCAGATACGCAGTATTTT
cdr3_aa: CASSLTSGSSDTQYF
d_call: TRBD2
j_call: TRBJ2-3
clone_size: many
v_call: TRBV7-3

cdr3_nt: TGCAGTGCTAGGGACAGGGTCAGCTCTGGGGCCAACGTCCTGACTTTC
cdr3_aa: CSARDRVSSGANVLTF
d_call: TRBD1
j_call: TRBJ2-6
clone_size: .
v_call: TRBV20-1

cdr3_nt: TGTGCCACCAGGGACAGCCCTCAAGAGACCCAGTACTTC
cdr3_aa: CATRDSPQETQYF
d_call: .
j_call: TRBJ2-5
clone_size: many
v_call: TRBV15

cdr3_nt: TGCAGTGGGACTAGCGACAACTACGAGCAGTACTTC
cdr3_aa: CSGTSDNYEQYF
d_call: TRBD2
j_call: TRBJ2-7
clone_size: few
v_call: TRBV29-1

cdr3_nt: TGCGCCAGCAGCCCCGGAGGGGGGAGTACCGGGGAGCTGTTTTTT
cdr3_aa: CASSPGGGSTGELFF
d_call: .
j_call: TRBJ2-2
clone_size: few
v_call: TRBV5-1

cdr3_nt: TGCGCCAGCGGACCCGGGACAAGTACCTACGAGCAGTACTTC
cdr3_aa: CASGPGTSTYEQYF
d_call: .
j_call: TRBJ2-7
clone_size: many
v_call: TRBV5-1

cdr3_nt: TGTGCCTGGAGTGGCCCTCACAGGGGGGCTCAGCCCCAGCATTTT
cdr3_aa: CAWSGPHRGAQPQHF
d_call: TRBD1
j_call: TRBJ1-5
clone_size: many
v_call: TRBV30

cdr3_nt: TGTGCTAGCAGCCCCGGGGACAGCTCCTACAATGAGCAGTTCTTC
cdr3_aa: CASSPGDSSYNEQFF
d_call: TRBD1
j_call: TRBJ2-1
clone_size: many
v_call: TRBV7-7

cdr3_nt: TGCGCCAGCAGTGAGTCCGGAGAGACCCAGTACTTC
cdr3_aa: CASSESGETQYF
d_call: .
j_call: TRBJ2-5
clone_size: .
v_call: TRBV10-2

cdr3_nt: TGTGCCAGCAGTCCTAGCGGGACAAGGGAGCAGTACTTC
cdr3_aa: CASSPSGTREQYF
d_call: TRBD2
j_call: TRBJ2-7
clone_size: many
v_call: TRBV3-1

cdr3_nt: TGTGCCAGCAGTTCAAGGTGGACTAGCGGGATAGACGAGCAGTACTTC
cdr3_aa: CASSSRWTSGIDEQYF
d_call: TRBD2
j_call: TRBJ2-7
clone_size: many
v_call: TRBV28

cdr3_nt: TGTGCCAGCAGCTTTCTACCGGGACAGGGGGCCGCAGATACGCAGTATTTT
cdr3_aa: CASSFLPGQGAADTQYF
d_call: TRBD1
j_call: TRBJ2-3
clone_size: few
v_call: TRBV7-9

cdr3_nt: TGTGCCAGCAGCGCTAGATCGGGCCAGGGTTCTGCTGAAGCTTTCTTT
cdr3_aa: CASSARSGQGSAEAFF
d_call: .
j_call: TRBJ1-1
clone_size: many
v_call: TRBV7-2

cdr3_nt: TGTGCCAGCAGTGAATGGCAGTCTGAAGCTTTCTTT
cdr3_aa: CASSEWQSEAFF
d_call: .
j_call: TRBJ1-1
clone_size: many
v_call: TRBV6-1

cdr3_nt: TGTGCCAGCGAGGTGGGTGAAGCTTTCTTT
cdr3_aa: CASEVGEAFF
d_call: .
j_call: TRBJ1-1
clone_size: few
v_call: TRBV2

cdr3_nt: TGCAGTGCTAGCGGCCGTCCATCTTACAATGAGCAGTTCTTC
cdr3_aa: CSASGRPSYNEQFF
d_call: .
j_call: TRBJ2-1
clone_size: .
v_call: TRBV20-1

cdr3_nt: TGTGCCAGTAGTCGCCGCGTCGCTAGCACAGATACGCAGTATTTT
cdr3_aa: CASSRRVASTDTQYF
d_call: .
j_call: TRBJ2-3
clone_size: .
v_call: TRBV19

cdr3_nt: TGTGCCAGCAGTTTAGCCCCCAGGGGATACACTGTAGCTTTCTTT
cdr3_aa: CASSLAPRGYTVAFF
d_call: .
j_call: TRBJ1-1
clone_size: few
v_call: TRBV12-3/TRBV12-4

cdr3_nt: TGTGCCAGCAGCCCCGGACTAGCGGGGGGGGGGGATACGCAGTATTTT
cdr3_aa: CASSPGLAGGGDTQYF
d_call: TRBD2
j_call: TRBJ2-3
clone_size: few
v_call: TRBV7-2

cdr3_nt: TGCAGTGTGTATCGGGACAGCAACTATGGCTACACCTTC
cdr3_aa: CSVYRDSNYGYTF
d_call: TRBD1
j_call: TRBJ1-2
clone_size: many
v_call: TRBV20-1

cdr3_nt: TGCGCCAGCACTCTAAAACCGGGACCGACTAACAATGAGCAGTTCTTC
cdr3_aa: CASTLKPGPTNNEQFF
d_call: .
j_call: TRBJ2-1
clone_size: many
v_call: TRBV5-1

cdr3_nt: TGCAGTGCTAGCAGTTCTCTCGGTGGGACTGAAGCTTTCTTT
cdr3_aa: CSASSSLGGTEAFF
d_call: .
j_call: TRBJ1-1
clone_size: .
v_call: TRBV20-1

cdr3_nt: TGTGCCAGCAGTGTTGACGGGACTAGCATCCGGAATGAGCAGTTCTTC
cdr3_aa: CASSVDGTSIRNEQFF
d_call: TRBD2
j_call: TRBJ2-1
clone_size: many
v_call: TRBV6-1

cdr3_nt: TGTGCCAGTAGTATGGGGTACCTTGCGGGCCCAAAAGGCAATGAGCAGTTCTTC
cdr3_aa: CASSMGYLAGPKGNEQFF
d_call: .
j_call: TRBJ2-1
clone_size: few
v_call: TRBV19

cdr3_nt: TGTGCCAGCAGCTTGGGGGGCAGTTACCAAGAGACCCAGTACTTC
cdr3_aa: CASSLGGSYQETQYF
d_call: .
j_call: TRBJ2-5
clone_size: few
v_call: TRBV5-5

cdr3_nt: TGTGCCAGCAGCTTCCTAGGTGAAAAACTGTTTTTT
cdr3_aa: CASSFLGEKLFF
d_call: .
j_call: TRBJ1-4
clone_size: many
v_call: TRBV7-2

cdr3_nt: TGCGCCAGCAGCTTGGCCTTTGGAGAGACGCAGTATTTT
cdr3_aa: CASSLAFGETQYF
d_call: .
j_call: TRBJ2-3
clone_size: .
v_call: TRBV11-2

cdr3_nt: TGCAGTGCCCACAGGACACTTCAGAGGGGGAACACTGAAGCTTTCTTT
cdr3_aa: CSAHRTLQRGNTEAFF
d_call: .
j_call: TRBJ1-1
clone_size: once
v_call: TRBV20-1

cdr3_nt: TGTGCCATCAGTGACTGGGGAGCATACAATGAGCAGTTCTTC
cdr3_aa: CAISDWGAYNEQFF
d_call: .
j_call: TRBJ2-1
clone_size: few
v_call: TRBV10-3